This TCR beta chain was obtained from a study of blood T cell repertoires in COVID-19. Study information: Some COVID-19 samples were acute and others convalescent; all came from the United States, Italy and Spain. Sample material is recorded as cDNA or gDNA derived from T cells, B-cell-depleted T cells, or PBMCs.

As for this clone: The sample has other DNA sequences that encode this CDR3 too.

Per the original methods: Reference gene primer amplification yielded estimated nucleated cell counts. TCRdb keeps only in-frame clones here, not all; method: immunoSEQ multiplex PCR. Clone size and the V and J calls come from that table; the DNA yielded D and trimming. The data show about 180,000 clones, 82% seen once. Sequencing input: peripheral blood. The sequence came from a woman aged 70-85 years with acute or convalescent COVID-19.

The chain's CDR3 is CASSPDRSYGYTF. In nucleotides, the CDR3 is TGTGCCAGCTCACCGGACAGGTCCTATGGCTACACCTTC. The gene calls are TRBV18 and TRBJ1-2; 7 bases line up with TRBD1. This CDR3 has 13 amino acids. The germline V gene has CDR1 KGHSH and CDR2 LQKENI. Unmatched junction bases numbered 2, after V lost 3 bases and J lost 4 bases.